This TCR beta chain is drawn from a study of T cell repertoires in cytomegalovirus infection. TCRdb independently ran MiXCR on the reads; one entry per CDR3 protein. The sample lists some 150,000 distinct CDR3 sequences; about 6.1% were seen once. The germline gives CDR1 SGHAT, CDR2 FQNNGV. CDR3 length: 14 residues. The germline V and J ends were trimmed by 1 base and 2 bases, with 6 bases remaining between them. This clonotype came up many times. The sample was PBMCs. This receptor was obtained from a human donor in good health (CMV status not recorded). Some clones in this sample may be carry-over from other donors' samples. The V gene is TRBV11-2, the J gene TRBJ2-1; D ambiguous. In nucleotides, the CDR3 is TGTGCCAGCAGCTTAGTAGGGCCCTACAATGAGCAGTTCTTC. This codes for CASSLVGPYNEQFF.